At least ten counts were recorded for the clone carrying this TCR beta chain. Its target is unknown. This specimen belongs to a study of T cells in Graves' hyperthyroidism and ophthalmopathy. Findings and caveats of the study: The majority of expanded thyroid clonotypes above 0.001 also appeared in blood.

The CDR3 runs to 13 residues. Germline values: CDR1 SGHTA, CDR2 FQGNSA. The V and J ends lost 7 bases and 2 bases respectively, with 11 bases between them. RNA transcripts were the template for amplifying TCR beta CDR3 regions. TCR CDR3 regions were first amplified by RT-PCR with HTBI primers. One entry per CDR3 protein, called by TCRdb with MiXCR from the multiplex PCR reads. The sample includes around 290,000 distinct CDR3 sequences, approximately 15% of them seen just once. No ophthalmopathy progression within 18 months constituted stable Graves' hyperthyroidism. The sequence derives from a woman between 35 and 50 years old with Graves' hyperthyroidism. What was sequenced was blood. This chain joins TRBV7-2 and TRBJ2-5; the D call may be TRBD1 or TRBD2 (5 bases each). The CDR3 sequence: CASTGTAQETQYF. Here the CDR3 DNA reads TGTGCCAGCACCGGGACCGCACAAGAGACCCAGTACTTC.